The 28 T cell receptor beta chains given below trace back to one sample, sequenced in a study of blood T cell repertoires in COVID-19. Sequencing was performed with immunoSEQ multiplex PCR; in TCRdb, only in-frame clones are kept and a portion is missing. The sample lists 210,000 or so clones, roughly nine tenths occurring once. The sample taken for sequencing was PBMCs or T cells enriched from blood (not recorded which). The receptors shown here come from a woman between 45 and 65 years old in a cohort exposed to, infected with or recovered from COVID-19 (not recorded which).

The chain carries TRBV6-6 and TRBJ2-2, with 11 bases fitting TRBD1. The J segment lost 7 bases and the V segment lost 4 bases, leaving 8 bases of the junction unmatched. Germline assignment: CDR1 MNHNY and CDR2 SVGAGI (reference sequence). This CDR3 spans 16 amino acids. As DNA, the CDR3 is TGTGCCAGCAGTTCTACCGGGACAGGGGGTATCGGGGAGCTGTTTTTT. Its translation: CASSSTGTGGIGELFF.

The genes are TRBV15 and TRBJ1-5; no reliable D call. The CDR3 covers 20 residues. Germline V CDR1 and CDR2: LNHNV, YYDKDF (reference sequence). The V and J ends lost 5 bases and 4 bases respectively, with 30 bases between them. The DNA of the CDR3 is TGTGCCACCAGCTCTAAATCCGCCACGTCCGGCGGATTAGCAAATCAGCCCCAGCATTTT. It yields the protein CATSSKSATSGGLANQPQHF.

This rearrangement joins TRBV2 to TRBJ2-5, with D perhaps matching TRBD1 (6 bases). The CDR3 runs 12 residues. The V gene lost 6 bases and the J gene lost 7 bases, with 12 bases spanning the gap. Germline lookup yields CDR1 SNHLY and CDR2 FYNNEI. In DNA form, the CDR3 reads TGTGCCAGCAGCTTACAGGGAAGGACCCAGTACTTC. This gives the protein CASSLQGRTQYF.

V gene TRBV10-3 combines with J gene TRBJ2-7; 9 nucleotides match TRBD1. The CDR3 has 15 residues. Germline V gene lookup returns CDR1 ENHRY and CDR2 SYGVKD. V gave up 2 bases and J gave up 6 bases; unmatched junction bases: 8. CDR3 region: CAISERGQGSSEQYF. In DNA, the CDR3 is TGTGCCATCAGTGAGAGGGGACAGGGCTCTAGCGAGCAGTACTTC.

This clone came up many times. In DNA form, the CDR3 reads TGCGCCAGCAGTTCCCCCGGGGGGGCGCCGAGTGGTGGCTACACCTTC. Translation gives CASSSPGGAPSGGYTF. The genes are TRBV4-1 and TRBJ1-2; D is perhaps TRBD1 (6 bases). Germline V lookup: CDR1 MGHRA, CDR2 YSYEKL. V was trimmed by 6 bases and J by 7 bases, leaving 24 bases between them. This CDR3 region has 16 residues.

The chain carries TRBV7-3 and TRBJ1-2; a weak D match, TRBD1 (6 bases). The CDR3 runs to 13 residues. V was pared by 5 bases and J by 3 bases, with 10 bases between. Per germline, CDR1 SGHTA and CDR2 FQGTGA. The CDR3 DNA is TGTGCCAGCAGCAAAGGGGGGGACTATGGCTACACCTTC. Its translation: CASSKGGDYGYTF.

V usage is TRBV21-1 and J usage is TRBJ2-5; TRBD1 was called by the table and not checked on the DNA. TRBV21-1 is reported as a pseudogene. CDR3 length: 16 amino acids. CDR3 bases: TGTGCCAGCAGCAAGCAGTCCCGGACAGGGAACGAGACCCAGTACTTC. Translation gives CASSKQSRTGNETQYF.

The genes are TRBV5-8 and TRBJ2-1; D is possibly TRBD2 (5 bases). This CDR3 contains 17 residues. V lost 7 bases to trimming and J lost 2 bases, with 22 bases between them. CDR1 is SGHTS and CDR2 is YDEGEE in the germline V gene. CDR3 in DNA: TGTGCCAGCGCCCATTTTGAGGGCAGTCAACCCTACAATGAGCAGTTCTTC. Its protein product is CASAHFEGSQPYNEQFF.

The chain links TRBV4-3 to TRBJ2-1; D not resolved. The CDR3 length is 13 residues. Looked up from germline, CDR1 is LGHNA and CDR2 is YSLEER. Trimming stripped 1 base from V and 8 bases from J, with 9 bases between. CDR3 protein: CASSQARYDEQFF. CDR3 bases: TGCGCCAGCAGCCAAGCCAGATACGATGAGCAGTTCTTC.

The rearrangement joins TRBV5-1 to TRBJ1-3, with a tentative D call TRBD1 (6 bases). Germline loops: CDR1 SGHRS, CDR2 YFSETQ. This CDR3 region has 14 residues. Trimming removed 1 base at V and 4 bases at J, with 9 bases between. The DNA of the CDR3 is TGCGCCAGCAGCTTGACCCAGGGGGGAAACACCATATATTTT. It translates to CASSLTQGGNTIYF.

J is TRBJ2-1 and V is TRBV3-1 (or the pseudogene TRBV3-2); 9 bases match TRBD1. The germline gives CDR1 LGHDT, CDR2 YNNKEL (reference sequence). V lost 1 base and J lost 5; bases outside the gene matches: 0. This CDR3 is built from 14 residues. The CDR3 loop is CASSQGDRDNEQFF. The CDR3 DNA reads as TGTGCCAGCAGCCAAGGGGACAGGGACAATGAGCAGTTCTTC.

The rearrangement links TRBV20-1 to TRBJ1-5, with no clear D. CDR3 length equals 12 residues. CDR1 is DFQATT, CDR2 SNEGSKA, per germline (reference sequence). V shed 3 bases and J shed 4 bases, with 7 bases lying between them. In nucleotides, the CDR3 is TGCAGTGCTAGTTCGGGAAATCAGCCCCAGCATTTT. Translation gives CSASSGNQPQHF.

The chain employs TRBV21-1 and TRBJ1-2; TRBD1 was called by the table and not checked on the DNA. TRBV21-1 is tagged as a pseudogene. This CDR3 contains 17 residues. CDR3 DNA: TGTGCCAGCAGCGCCCACCAGGGTCGGACAGGGACCTATGGCTACACCTTC. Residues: CASSAHQGRTGTYGYTF.

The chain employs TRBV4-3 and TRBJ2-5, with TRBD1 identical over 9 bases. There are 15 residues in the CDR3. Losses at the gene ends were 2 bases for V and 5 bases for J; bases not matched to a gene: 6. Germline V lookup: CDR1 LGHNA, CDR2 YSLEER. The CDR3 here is CASSQRGQGGETQYF. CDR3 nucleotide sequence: TGCGCCAGCAGCCAACGGGGACAGGGTGGGGAGACCCAGTACTTC.

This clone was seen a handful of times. The CDR3 reads CASSKGQGIYEQYF. CDR3 nucleotides: TGTGCCAGCAGTAAGGGACAGGGAATTTACGAGCAGTACTTC. V is TRBV6-2 or TRBV6-3 and J is TRBJ2-7; 9 nucleotides line up with TRBD1. Germline CDR1 MNHEY, CDR2 SVGEGT. J gave up 4 bases and V 5 bases, and 6 bases lay outside the gene matches. The CDR3 runs to 14 residues.

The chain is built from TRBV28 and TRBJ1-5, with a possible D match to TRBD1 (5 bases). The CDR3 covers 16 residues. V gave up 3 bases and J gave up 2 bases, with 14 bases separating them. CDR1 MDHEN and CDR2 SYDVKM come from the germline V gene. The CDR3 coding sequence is TGTGCCAGCAGTTTCTTGGGGGAGGGCGGCAATCAGCCCCAGCATTTT. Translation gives CASSFLGEGGNQPQHF. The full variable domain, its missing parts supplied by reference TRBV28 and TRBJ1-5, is DVKVTQSSRYLVKRTGEKVFLECVQDMDHENMFWYRQDPGLGLRLIYFSYDVKMKEKGDIPEGYSVSREKKERFSLILESASTNQTSMYLCASSFLGEGGNQPQHFGDGTRLSIL.

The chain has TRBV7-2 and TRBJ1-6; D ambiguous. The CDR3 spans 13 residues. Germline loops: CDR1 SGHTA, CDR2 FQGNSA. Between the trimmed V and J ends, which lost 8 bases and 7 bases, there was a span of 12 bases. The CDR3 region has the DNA TGTGCCAGCGTCAGGTTCACCAATTCACCCCTCCACTTT. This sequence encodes CASVRFTNSPLHF.

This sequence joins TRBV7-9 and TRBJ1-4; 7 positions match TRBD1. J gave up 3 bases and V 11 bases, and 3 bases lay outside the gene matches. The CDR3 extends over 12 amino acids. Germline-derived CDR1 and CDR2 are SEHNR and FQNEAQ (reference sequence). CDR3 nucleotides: TGTGCCGCCGGGACAGCTAATGAAAAACTGTTTTTT. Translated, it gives CAAGTANEKLFF. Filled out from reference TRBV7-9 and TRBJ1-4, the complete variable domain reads DTGVSQNPRHKITKRGQNVTFRCDPISEHNRLYWYRQTLGQGPEFLTYFQNEAQLEKSRLLSDRFSAERPKGSFSTLEIQRTEQGDSAMYLCAAGTANEKLFFGSGTQLSVL.

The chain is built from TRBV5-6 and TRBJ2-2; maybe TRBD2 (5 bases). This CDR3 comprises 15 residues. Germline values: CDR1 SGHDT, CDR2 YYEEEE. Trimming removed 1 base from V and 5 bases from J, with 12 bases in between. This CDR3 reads CASSLQARRTGELFF. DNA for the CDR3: TGTGCCAGCAGCTTGCAGGCTCGGAGGACCGGGGAGCTGTTTTTT.

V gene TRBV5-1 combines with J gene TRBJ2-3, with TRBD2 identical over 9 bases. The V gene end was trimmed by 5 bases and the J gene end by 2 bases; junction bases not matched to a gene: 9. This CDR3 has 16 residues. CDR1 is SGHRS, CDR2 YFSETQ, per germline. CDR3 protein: CASRAQGGGATDTQYF. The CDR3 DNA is TGCGCCAGCAGGGCGCAGGGCGGGGGGGCCACAGATACGCAGTATTTT. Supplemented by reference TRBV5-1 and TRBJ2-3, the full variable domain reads KAGVTQTPRYLIKTRGQQVTLSCSPISGHRSVSWYQQTPGQGLQFLFEYFSETQRNKGNFPGRFSGRQFSNSRSEMNVSTLELGDSALYLCASRAQGGGATDTQYFGPGTRLTVL.

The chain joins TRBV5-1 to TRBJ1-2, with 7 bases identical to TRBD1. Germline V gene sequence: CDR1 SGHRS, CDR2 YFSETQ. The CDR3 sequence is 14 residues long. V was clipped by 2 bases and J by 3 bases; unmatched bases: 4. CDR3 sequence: CASSLPGTDYGYTF. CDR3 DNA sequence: TGCGCCAGCAGCTTACCCGGGACAGACTATGGCTACACCTTC.

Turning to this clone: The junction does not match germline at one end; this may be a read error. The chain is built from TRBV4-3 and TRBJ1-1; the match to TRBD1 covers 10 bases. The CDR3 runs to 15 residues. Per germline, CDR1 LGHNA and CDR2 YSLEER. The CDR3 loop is CASSKDRGRSTEAFF. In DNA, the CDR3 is TGCGCCAGCAGCAAAGACAGGGGGCGAAGCACTGAAGCTTTCTTT.

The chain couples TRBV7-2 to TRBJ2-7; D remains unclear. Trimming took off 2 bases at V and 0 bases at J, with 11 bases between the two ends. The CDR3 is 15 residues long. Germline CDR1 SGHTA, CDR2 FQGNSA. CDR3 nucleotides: TGTGCCAGCAGCTTAAATACAGTTCCCTCCTACGAGCAGTACTTC. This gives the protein CASSLNTVPSYEQYF.

CDR3 sequence: CAWRIVFGGDKMQPQHF. The DNA of the CDR3 is TGTGCCTGGAGGATAGTCTTCGGGGGGGATAAGATGCAGCCCCAGCATTTT. The chain combines TRBV30 with TRBJ1-5; TRBD1 is a possible D gene (5 bases). Trimming removed 3 bases at V and 7 bases at J, with 25 bases between. The CDR3 runs to 17 residues. Germline values: CDR1 GTSNPN, CDR2 SVGIG (reference sequence). The variable domain in full, with the rest retrieved from reference TRBV30 and TRBJ1-5, is SQTIHQWPATLVQPVGSPLSLECTVEGTSNPNLYWYRQAAGRGLQLLFYSVGIGQISSEVPQNLSASRPQDRQFILSSKKLLLSDSGFYLCAWRIVFGGDKMQPQHFGDGTRLSIL.

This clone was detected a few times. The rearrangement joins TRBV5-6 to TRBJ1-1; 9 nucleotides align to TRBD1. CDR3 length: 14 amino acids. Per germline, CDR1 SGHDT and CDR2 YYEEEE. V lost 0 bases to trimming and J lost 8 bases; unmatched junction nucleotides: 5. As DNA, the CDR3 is TGTGCCAGCAGCTTGGCTGGGACAGGGAGCGAAGCTTTCTTT. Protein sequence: CASSLAGTGSEAFF. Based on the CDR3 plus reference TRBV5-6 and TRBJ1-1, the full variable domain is DAGVTQSPTHLIKTRGQQVTLRCSPKSGHDTVSWYQQALGQGPQFIFQYYEEEERQRGNFPDRFSGHQFPNYSSELNVNALLLGDSALYLCASSLAGTGSEAFFGQGTRLTVV.

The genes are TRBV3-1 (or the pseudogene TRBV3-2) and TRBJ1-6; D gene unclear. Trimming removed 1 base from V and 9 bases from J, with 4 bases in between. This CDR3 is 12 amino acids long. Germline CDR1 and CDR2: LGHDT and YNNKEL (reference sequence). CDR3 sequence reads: CASSQAVSPLHF. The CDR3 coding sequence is TGTGCCAGCAGCCAAGCGGTTTCACCCCTCCACTTT.

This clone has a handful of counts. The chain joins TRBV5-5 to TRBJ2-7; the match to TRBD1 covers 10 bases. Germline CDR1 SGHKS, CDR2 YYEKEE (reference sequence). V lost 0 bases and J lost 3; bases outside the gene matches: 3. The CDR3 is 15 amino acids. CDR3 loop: CASSLVWTGGYEQYF. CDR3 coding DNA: TGTGCCAGCAGCTTGGTATGGACAGGGGGCTACGAGCAGTACTTC.

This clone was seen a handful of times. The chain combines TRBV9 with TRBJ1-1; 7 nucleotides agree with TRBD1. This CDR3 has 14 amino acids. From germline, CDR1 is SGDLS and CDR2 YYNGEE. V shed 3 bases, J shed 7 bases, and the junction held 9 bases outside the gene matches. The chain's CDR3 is CASSAQGLGDEAFF. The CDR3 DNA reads TGTGCCAGCAGCGCACAGGGGCTTGGGGATGAAGCTTTCTTT.